What follows are 15 T cell receptor beta chains derived from one specimen sequenced in a study of T cell repertoires in cytomegalovirus infection. In TCRdb, the reads were re-called with MiXCR into one record per CDR3 protein. The data show approximately 310,000 distinct CDR3 sequences, with around 25% seen just once and about an eighth held by the top ten. These receptors lack a known antigen. The source was cultured PBMCs, collected from culture after CMV antigen stimulation. The receptors shown here come from a human donor in good health (CMV status not recorded). Some clones in this sample may be carry-over from other donors' samples.

The chain employs TRBV7-2 and TRBJ1-2, with unresolved D. CDR1 SGHTA and CDR2 FQGNSA come from the germline V gene. There are 12 residues in the CDR3. With 2 bases removed from V and 6 bases from J, the gap between germline ends came to 7 bases. CDR3 bases: TGTGCCAGCAGCTTATGGGGTAATGGCTACACCTTC. It translates to CASSLWGNGYTF.

This clonotype appeared many times. CDR3 sequence reads: CASSLFGGFSNEQFF. In nucleotides, the CDR3 is TGTGCCAGCAGCTTATTTGGCGGCTTCTCCAATGAGCAGTTCTTC. The chain is built from TRBV7-2 and TRBJ2-1; D is undetermined. CDR3 length: 15 residues. CDR1 is SGHTA, CDR2 FQGNSA, per germline. Trimming removed 2 bases from V and 6 bases from J, with 14 bases in between.

CDR3 region: CASSPHAGLTEAFF. The CDR3 DNA reads TGTGCCAGCAGCCCACATGCAGGGCTCACTGAAGCTTTCTTT. The rearrangement links TRBV28 to TRBJ1-1, with D possibly TRBD1 on 5 matching bases. Trimming removed 6 bases at V and 4 bases at J, with 15 bases between. CDR1 is MDHEN, CDR2 SYDVKM, per germline. CDR3 size: 14 residues.

V is TRBV11-3 and J is TRBJ2-4, with unresolved D. Between the trimmed V and J ends, which lost 0 bases and 1 base, there was a span of 13 bases. CDR1 is SGHNT, CDR2 YENEEA, per germline. CDR3 length: 17 amino acids. The CDR3 is CASSLEFGLGAKNIQYF. The DNA for the CDR3 is TGTGCCAGCAGCTTAGAGTTTGGGTTAGGGGCCAAAAACATTCAGTACTTC.

This clonotype was observed a few times. DNA of the CDR3: TGTGCCAGCAGCCCCCGGGCAGTCCCCAGGGAAGGGTCCTACGAGCAGTACTTC. It codes for CASSPRAVPREGSYEQYF. The chain recombines TRBV7-2 with TRBJ2-7; possible D gene TRBD1, 5 bases. Germline V gene lookup returns CDR1 SGHTA and CDR2 FQGNSA. The V and J ends lost 5 bases and 1 base respectively, with 24 bases between them. The CDR3 runs to 18 residues.

This clonotype was seen ten or more times. The rearrangement joins TRBV7-2 to TRBJ1-1, with TRBD1 as a possible D gene (5 bases). V lost 2 bases, J lost 1 base, and 11 bases lay in between. This CDR3 is 15 amino acids long. The germline gives CDR1 SGHTA, CDR2 FQGNSA. The DNA of the CDR3 is TGTGCCAGCAGCTTATCCGGGACCGGGAACACTGAAGCTTTCTTT. This codes for CASSLSGTGNTEAFF.

This clonotype appeared a few times. The V gene is TRBV27, the J gene TRBJ1-2, with D maybe TRBD1 (6 bases). The CDR3 sequence is 15 residues long. V was trimmed by 4 bases and J by 5 bases, leaving 17 bases between them. Germline loops: CDR1 MNHEY, CDR2 SMNVEV (reference sequence). CDR3: CASSYLTTGHYGYTF. For the CDR3, the DNA is TGTGCCAGCAGTTATTTGACGACAGGTCATTATGGCTACACCTTC.

The gene calls are TRBV27 and TRBJ2-7, with 9 positions matching TRBD2. The CDR3 spans 14 residues. Germline trimming cut 3 bases from V and 3 bases from J; bases unmatched to any gene: 3. CDR1 MNHEY and CDR2 SMNVEV come from the germline V gene (reference sequence). CDR3 nucleotides: TGTGCCAGCAGTTTTGGGCGGGAGGGCTACGAGCAGTACGTC. Its translation is CASSFGREGYEQYV.

The chain has TRBV12-3 or TRBV12-4 and TRBJ2-1; TRBD1 might be the D (5 bases). The CDR3 contains 12 residues. Trimming cost V 6 bases and J 8 bases, with 11 bases left between them. Here the CDR3 reads CASRGLMYEQFF. The CDR3 region has the DNA TGTGCCAGCAGGGGGCTCATGTATGAGCAGTTCTTC.

This clonotype was counted many times. V usage is TRBV7-9 and J usage is TRBJ1-5; D is unclear. Germline CDR1 and CDR2: SEHNR and FQNEAQ (reference sequence). The CDR3 covers 16 residues. The germline V and J ends were trimmed by 1 base and 0 bases, with 10 bases remaining between them. This chain's CDR3 is CASSLGADLSNQPQHF. The CDR3 DNA reads as TGTGCCAGCAGCTTAGGGGCAGATCTTAGCAATCAGCCCCAGCATTTT.

This clonotype appeared a few times. The V and J genes are TRBV12-3 or TRBV12-4 and TRBJ1-2; D possibly corresponds to TRBD1 (5 bases). The CDR3 length is 13 residues. Trimming shortened V by 5 bases and J by 11 bases, and 18 bases separated the two germline ends. The CDR3 bases are TGTGCCAGCAGTCCATCCGGGGCCAAGAAATACACCTTC. As protein: CASSPSGAKKYTF.

CDR3: CASSVGGGNQPQHF. In nucleotides, the CDR3 is TGTGCCAGCAGCGTAGGGGGCGGCAATCAGCCCCAGCATTTT. The chain combines TRBV9 with TRBJ1-5, with a tentative D call TRBD1 (5 bases). This CDR3 is built from 14 residues. CDR1 is SGDLS, CDR2 YYNGEE, per germline. Trimming pared 0 bases from V and 2 bases from J, leaving 6 bases between.

The V gene is TRBV14, the J gene TRBJ2-6, with a weak D call TRBD2 (5 bases). CDR1 is SGHDN, CDR2 FVKESK, per germline. The CDR3 runs 16 residues. V was trimmed by 7 bases and J by 0 bases, leaving 13 bases between them. CDR3 coding DNA: TGTGCCAGCAACCACCCGGGGAGCTCTGGGGCCAACGTCCTGACTTTC. Its protein product is CASNHPGSSGANVLTF.

This clonotype was counted at least ten times. The genes are TRBV7-8 and TRBJ1-1, with D possibly TRBD1 on 6 matching bases. From germline, CDR1 is SGHVS and CDR2 FQNEAQ. The length of the CDR3 is 15 residues. Trimming stripped 5 bases from V and 1 base from J, with 14 bases between. The CDR3 protein is CASSIPGQQNTEAFF. The CDR3 bases are TGTGCCAGCAGCATTCCTGGACAGCAGAACACTGAAGCTTTCTTT.

This clonotype was seen more than once but under ten times. The chain links TRBV2 to TRBJ1-4, with 9 positions matching TRBD1. Germline trimming cut 7 bases from V and 5 bases from J; bases unmatched to any gene: 8. Germline values: CDR1 SNHLY, CDR2 FYNNEI. CDR3 length: 15 residues. CDR3 region: CASNIRQGVNEKLFF. The CDR3 DNA sequence: TGTGCCAGCAATATCCGACAGGGGGTGAATGAAAAACTGTTTTTT.